The clone carrying this T cell receptor beta chain was picked up many times. The germline V gene has CDR1 SGHVS and CDR2 FNYEAQ. The V end was cut by 2 bases, the J end by 2 bases, with 15 bases between. The CDR3 is 16 amino acids. These data belong to a study of early T cells in non-severe SARS-CoV-2 infection. Individual cDNA molecules were tagged with unique molecular identifiers. A single record per CDR3 protein comes from TCRdb applying MiXCR to the 5' RACE reads. Among over 90,000 distinct CDR3 sequences listed, roughly 13% were seen once. The sample taken for sequencing was whole blood. The J gene is TRBJ2-5, the V gene TRBV7-6; a weak D match, TRBD2 (5 bases). The receptor comes from an adult who was a healthcare worker with PCR-confirmed SARS-CoV-2 infection or an uninfected control (not recorded which). The CDR3 bases are TGTGCCAGCAGCTTAACATGGGAGTCCTTTCAAGAGACCCAGTACTTC. Its translation is CASSLTWESFQETQYF.